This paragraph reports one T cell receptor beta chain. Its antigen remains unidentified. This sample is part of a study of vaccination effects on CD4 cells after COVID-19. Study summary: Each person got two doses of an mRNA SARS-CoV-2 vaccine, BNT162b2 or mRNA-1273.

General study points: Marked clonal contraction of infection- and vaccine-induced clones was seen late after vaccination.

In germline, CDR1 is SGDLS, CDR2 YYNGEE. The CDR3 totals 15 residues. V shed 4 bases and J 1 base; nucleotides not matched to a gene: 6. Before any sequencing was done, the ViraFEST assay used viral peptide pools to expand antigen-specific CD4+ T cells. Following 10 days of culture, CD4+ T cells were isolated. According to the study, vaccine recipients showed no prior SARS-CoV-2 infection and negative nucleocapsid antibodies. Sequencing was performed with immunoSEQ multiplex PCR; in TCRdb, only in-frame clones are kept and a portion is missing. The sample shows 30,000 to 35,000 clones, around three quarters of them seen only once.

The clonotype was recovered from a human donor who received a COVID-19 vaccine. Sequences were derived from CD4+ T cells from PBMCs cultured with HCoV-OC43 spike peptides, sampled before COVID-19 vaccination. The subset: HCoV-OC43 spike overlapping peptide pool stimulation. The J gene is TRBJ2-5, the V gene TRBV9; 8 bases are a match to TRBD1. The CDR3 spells CASSPQGQVQETQYF. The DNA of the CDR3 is TGTGCCAGCAGCCCCCAGGGACAGGTCCAAGAGACCCAGTACTTC.